Listed below are T cell receptor beta chains from one sample, sequenced in a study of blood T cell repertoires in COVID-19. Clones were sequenced by immunoSEQ multiplex PCR, and TCRdb holds only the in-frame ones, with some missing. The table has about 240,000 clones, roughly 80% seen once; the top ten hold less than 3.5%. Sequenced input: peripheral blood. The receptors come from a woman aged 18-29 years with acute or convalescent COVID-19. Each CDR3 is given with its conserved first and last residue. The order of the fields is V gene, J gene, CDR3 length, clone size, D gene, CDR3 DNA, CDR3 protein. The D gene is left open where the match is weak. Some rows mark clone size as missing; the rest say once, few, many or name a class of expanded clone.

TRBV7-2	TRBJ1-5	15	NA	NA	TGTGCCAGCAGCTTAGTTTCACAGGGTAATCAGCCCCAGCATTTT	CASSLVSQGNQPQHF
TRBV6-6	TRBJ1-1	14	NA	NA	TGTGCCAGCGTAGGGAGGAGCTTGAACACTGAAGCTTTCTTT	CASVGRSLNTEAFF
TRBV6-2/TRBV6-3	TRBJ2-7	14	NA	NA	TGTGCCAGCAGTTTAAGTTGGACAGCCTACGAGCAGTACTTC	CASSLSWTAYEQYF
TRBV5-1	TRBJ2-1	16	once	TRBD2	TGCGCCAGCAGCCGAGGCGGGGGGAGCTCCTACAATGAGCAGTTCTTC	CASSRGGGSSYNEQFF
TRBV10-1	TRBJ1-4	14	NA	NA	TGCGCCAGCAGTGATGGTACGGCTAATGAAAAACTGTTTTTT	CASSDGTANEKLFF
TRBV6-5	TRBJ1-1	16	NA	NA	TGTGCCAGCAGTTACGCGGGAGAAGCACAACCCCGCCCCGGTTTCTTT	CASSYAGEAQPRPGFF
TRBV27	TRBJ2-1	15	NA	NA	TGTGCCAGCAGTTTAGGGGGGAACTCCTACAATGAGCAGTTCTTC	CASSLGGNSYNEQFF
TRBV9	TRBJ2-7	19	NA	TRBD2	TGTGCCAGCAGCGTAGACAGGGTTGTATTACTAGCGGGTACCTACGAGCAGTACTTC	CASSVDRVVLLAGTYEQYF
TRBV5-1	TRBJ2-7	14	NA	TRBD2	TGCGCCAGCAGCTTGGCGGGAGGGAGCTACGAGCAGTACTTC	CASSLAGGSYEQYF
TRBV19	TRBJ1-5	14	once	TRBD1	TGTGCCAGCGGGGACAGAAATAGCAATCAGCCCCAGCATTTT	CASGDRNSNQPQHF
TRBV5-4	TRBJ1-5	15	NA	NA	TGTGCCAGCAGCCCGGGACTGGATAGCAATCAGCCCCAGCATTTT	CASSPGLDSNQPQHF
TRBV4-3	TRBJ2-5	16	NA	TRBD2	TGCGCCAGCAGCCCGGATAGCGGGACTAACCAAGAGACCCAGTACTTC	CASSPDSGTNQETQYF
TRBV27	TRBJ2-5	14	NA	NA	TGTGCCAGCAGCTCCCTAGCGAGGCAAGAGACCCAGTACTTC	CASSSLARQETQYF
TRBV7-9	TRBJ2-7	14	NA	TRBD1	TGTGCCAGCAGCTTAGGACAGGGGGTGGGCGAGCAGTACTTC	CASSLGQGVGEQYF
TRBV2	TRBJ2-1	15	once	TRBD1	TGTGCCAGCCGACAGGGATTTGGCTCCTACAATGAGCAGTTCTTC	CASRQGFGSYNEQFF
TRBV12-5	TRBJ2-3	17	NA	TRBD2	TGTGCTAGTGGTTTGGTTGCCCTAGCGGGTGGGACAGATACGCAGTATTTT	CASGLVALAGGTDTQYF
TRBV5-6	TRBJ1-5	15	once	TRBD1	TGTGCCAGCAGCCAGACAGACAGGGACAATCAGCCCCAGCATTTT	CASSQTDRDNQPQHF
TRBV6-2/TRBV6-3	TRBJ1-2	12	NA	NA	TGTGCCAGCAGTTTCGTTAACTATGGCTACACCTTC	CASSFVNYGYTF
TRBV28	TRBJ2-5	15	NA	TRBD1	TGTGCCAGCAGTCCCCCGGGACAGAACCAAGAGACCCAGTACTTC	CASSPPGQNQETQYF
TRBV5-4	TRBJ2-5	14	NA	NA	TGTGCCAGCAGCGCCGGGACTTACCAAGAGACCCAGTACTTC	CASSAGTYQETQYF
TRBV11-2	TRBJ1-5	14	few	NA	TGTGCCAGCAGCCCGGGACACAAAGATCAGCCCCAGCATTTT	CASSPGHKDQPQHF
TRBV29-1	TRBJ1-4	13	once	NA	TGCAGCGTTGCCCGTGCAACTAATGAAAAACTGTTTTTT	CSVARATNEKLFF
TRBV18	TRBJ2-1	15	NA	TRBD2	TGTGCCAGCTCACCACCGGGACTAGCTAGAAATGAGCAGTTCTTC	CASSPPGLARNEQFF
TRBV27	TRBJ1-2	15	NA	TRBD1	TGTGCCAGCAGGCAGGACAGGGGGATTGGTTATGGCTACACCTTC	CASRQDRGIGYGYTF
TRBV13	TRBJ1-2	13	NA	NA	TGTGCCAGCAGCTTAGGCCAGGGGATTGGCTACACCTTC	CASSLGQGIGYTF
TRBV28	TRBJ1-3	13	NA	NA	TGTGCCAGCAGTTTGTCTGTAGCGAACACCATATATTTT	CASSLSVANTIYF
TRBV13	TRBJ2-5	13	NA	NA	TGTGCCAGCAGCTTTTACGGCCAAGAGACCCAGTACTTC	CASSFYGQETQYF
TRBV2	TRBJ2-2	15	NA	TRBD1	TGTGCCAGCAGCCCGACAGGGTCAAACACCGGGGAGCTGTTTTTT	CASSPTGSNTGELFF
TRBV5-4	TRBJ2-5	14	NA	TRBD1	TGTGCCAGCAGCTTGCCAGGGGGTAGGGAGACCCAGTACTTC	CASSLPGGRETQYF
TRBV4-1	TRBJ1-5	16	NA	TRBD1	TGCGCCAGCAGCCAAGACGGACAGGGGGCGGGCCAGCCCCAGCATTTT	CASSQDGQGAGQPQHF
TRBV30	TRBJ1-5	15	NA	TRBD1	TGTGCCTGGGGGACAGGGTGGGGGAGCAATCAGCCCCAGCATTTT	CAWGTGWGSNQPQHF
TRBV2	TRBJ2-4	18	NA	TRBD1	TGTGCCAGCAGTGAAGTCGGGGACAGGGGTCTGTTGAATAACATTCAGTACTTC	CASSEVGDRGLLNNIQYF
TRBV2	TRBJ2-7	15	NA	TRBD2	TGTGCCAGCAGTGGTCCGGGGGGGGCAGGAGGCGAGCAGTACTTC	CASSGPGGAGGEQYF
TRBV27	TRBJ2-6	21	NA	TRBD2	TGTGCCAGTCCTATCCCTTCTCCATCGGGACTAGCGGGCTCTGGGGCCAACGTCCTGACTTTC	CASPIPSPSGLAGSGANVLTF
TRBV20-1	TRBJ1-1	11	NA	NA	TGCAGTGCTAGTAAAGGGGCTGAAGCTTTCTTT	CSASKGAEAFF
TRBV6-1	TRBJ2-1	15	many	TRBD2	TGTGCCAGCAGTGAAATCCTAGCGGCTTACAATGAGCAGTTCTTC	CASSEILAAYNEQFF
TRBV10-3	TRBJ1-2	18	NA	TRBD1	TGTGCCATCAGTGAGTCGATGGGACAGGGGATTAAGGACTGGGGCTACACCTTC	CAISESMGQGIKDWGYTF
TRBV7-3	TRBJ2-3	18	NA	NA	TGTGCCAGCAGCTTAAATCGGGGAACGGGGGTGCAAGCAGATACGCAGTATTTT	CASSLNRGTGVQADTQYF
TRBV9	TRBJ1-2	15	NA	TRBD1	TGTGCCAGCAGCGTAGGGTCAGGGGGAGACTATGGCTACACCTTC	CASSVGSGGDYGYTF
TRBV18	TRBJ1-2	14	NA	TRBD1	TGTGCCAGCTCACCTATGGGACAGCTCTATGGCTACACCTTC	CASSPMGQLYGYTF
TRBV7-9	TRBJ2-7	13	NA	NA	TGTGCCAGCAATGTGGGCCAGCCAGGCCAGCAGTACTTC	CASNVGQPGQQYF
TRBV19	TRBJ2-7	15	NA	TRBD1	TGTGCCAGTAGTCCGAGACAGGGGGACACCTACGAGCAGTACTTC	CASSPRQGDTYEQYF
TRBV6-4	TRBJ2-3	15	NA	NA	TGTGCCAGCAGTGATCGTCCAGGAAGCACAGATACGCAGTATTTT	CASSDRPGSTDTQYF
TRBV28	TRBJ2-5	13	NA	NA	TGTGCCAGCAGTTCCATAGTCGTGCAGACCCAGTACTTC	CASSSIVVQTQYF
TRBV27	TRBJ2-1	18	NA	TRBD1	TGTGCCAGCAGCCAACGCCTCCCGGGACAGGGTACCTACAATGAGCAGTTCTTC	CASSQRLPGQGTYNEQFF
TRBV6-2/TRBV6-3	TRBJ2-7	12	NA	NA	TGTGCCAGCAGTTACGCGGTCTACGAGCAGTACTTC	CASSYAVYEQYF
TRBV5-3	TRBJ2-1	16	NA	TRBD2	TGTGCCAGAAGCTTGTTGTGCGGGAGGGCCTGTGGTGAGCAGTTCTTC	CARSLLCGRACGEQFF
TRBV29-1	TRBJ2-7	12	NA	NA	TGCAGCGTCCGGAGGGGCGGCTACGAGCAGTACTTC	CSVRRGGYEQYF
TRBV4-3	TRBJ2-2	17	NA	NA	TGCGCCAGCAGCCAAGATCCAGGGGGAGGACGGGCCGGGGAGCTGTTTTTT	CASSQDPGGGRAGELFF
TRBV2	TRBJ2-2	15	once	TRBD1	TGTGCCAGCAGTGAATCGGGACAGGGAACCGGGGAGCTGTTTTTT	CASSESGQGTGELFF
TRBV6-5	TRBJ1-2	13	NA	NA	TGTGCCAGCAGTTACGGAGGGGCGGATGGCTACACCTTC	CASSYGGADGYTF
TRBV6-4	TRBJ2-7	12	NA	NA	TGTGCCAGCAGAGCAGGGGCAGCAGTGCAGTACTTC	CASRAGAAVQYF
TRBV25-1	TRBJ2-2	16	once	TRBD2	TGTGCCAGCAGTGACCAGCGGGAAGCGAACACCGGGGAGCTGTTTTTT	CASSDQREANTGELFF
TRBV25-1	TRBJ1-2	15	NA	NA	TGTGCCAGCAGTGACGGCACAGGGAGAAGGTATGGCTACACCTTC	CASSDGTGRRYGYTF
TRBV6-5	TRBJ2-3	12	once	NA	TGTGCCAGCAGGGCAGGGCTCGATACGCAGTATTTT	CASRAGLDTQYF
TRBV11-1	TRBJ2-7	13	once	TRBD1	TGTGCCAGCAGCGACAGGGGCTCCTACGAGCAGTACTTC	CASSDRGSYEQYF
TRBV19	TRBJ2-7	14	NA	TRBD2	TGTGCCAGTAGTATAGCGGGAGGGCCGGGCGAGCAGTACTTC	CASSIAGGPGEQYF
TRBV27	TRBJ2-3	13	NA	NA	TGTGCCAGCAGTTTAGAGGGGGGGGGTACGCAGTATTTT	CASSLEGGGTQYF